The entry that follows covers one T cell receptor (beta chain) sequence. What it binds is not known. The trim removed 6 bases at V and 6 bases at J, leaving 9 bases unmatched. Germline V gene sequence: CDR1 LNHDA, CDR2 SQIVND (reference sequence). There are 15 residues in the CDR3. TCRdb ran MiXCR on the 5' RACE reads and lists one entry per CDR3 protein. There are 90,000 to 120,000 distinct CDR3 sequences in the sample; 13% to 15% occur only once, and around two fifths lies in the top ten. The data stem from a study of T-cell memory formation after mild COVID-19. Study-wide context: Among the donors, TCR clusters were largely specific to each donor.

Overall study results and limits: The appearance of some responding clones in pre-infection memory suggested that cross-reactive memory joined.

The V and J genes are TRBV19 and TRBJ2-1; TRBD1 aligns across 9 bases. This receptor was obtained from a man aged 18 to 29 who had mild COVID-19 (a few samples of this study predate the infection). Cell type and time point are not known. Sequenced: PBMCs or a T cell subset sorted from them (not recorded which). The CDR3 nucleotides are TGTGCCAGTAGCCAGGGACAGGGATCTTTCAATGAGCAGTTCTTC. Amino acids: CASSQGQGSFNEQFF.